These T cell receptor beta chains were read from a single sample in a study of T cell responses to AZD1222 COVID-19 vaccine. The data were produced by immunoSEQ multiplex PCR, yet TCRdb's version contains in-frame clones alone and is incomplete. The top ten hold less than 3.5% of the sample, which has about 100,000 clones, approximately 87% seen once. This specimen consisted of peripheral blood, obtained on day 0 of AZD1222 vaccination. The receptors come from an adult in good health. Each CDR3 is given with its conserved first and last residue. D genes are given only for firm matches. Size is omitted from some rows. Given values are once, few, many or a class for expanded clones.

j_call | v_call | clone_size | d_call | cdr3_nt | cdr3_aa
TRBJ2-2 | TRBV7-3 | . | . | TGTGCCAGCAGCTCGGACCCGGAGGGCGGGGAGCTGTTTTTT | CASSSDPEGGELFF
TRBJ1-6 | TRBV3-1/TRBV3-2 | . | . | TGTGCCAGCAGCCAAGGCCGGGGGTATTCACCCCTCCACTTT | CASSQGRGYSPLHF
TRBJ2-3 | TRBV18 | . | TRBD1 | TGTGCCAGCTCACGATACAGGGGTCGGACAGATACGCAGTATTTT | CASSRYRGRTDTQYF
TRBJ1-1 | TRBV6-2/TRBV6-3 | . | . | TGTGCCAGCAGTTACCCGACTAACGAAGCTTTCTTT | CASSYPTNEAFF
TRBJ1-5 | TRBV18 | . | . | TGTGCCAGCTCACCAGATAGCAATCAGCCCCAGCATTTT | CASSPDSNQPQHF
TRBJ1-4 | TRBV7-8 | once | TRBD1 | TGTGCCAGCAGCTTAGGTACCGCGAGGGGGCGAGCTAATGAAAAACTGTTTTTT | CASSLGTARGRANEKLFF
TRBJ1-1 | TRBV2 | . | . | TGTGCCAGCATAGGCCCTGATGGGGGGGCCCACCTTACCTTAAACACTGAAGCTTTCTTT | CASIGPDGGAHLTLNTEAFF
TRBJ1-4 | TRBV3-1/TRBV3-2 | . | . | TGTGCCAGCAGCCAAACCGTTAATGAAAAACTGTTTTTT | CASSQTVNEKLFF
TRBJ1-6 | TRBV6-6 | once | . | TGTGCCAGCAGTTATCCCCTCCACTTT | CASSYPLHF
TRBJ1-5 | TRBV3-1/TRBV3-2 | . | TRBD1 | TGTGCCAGCAGCCAGGGATACCTACAGGGGATCCAGCATTTT | CASSQGYLQGIQHF
TRBJ2-5 | TRBV2 | . | . | TGTGCCAGCAGGCCTACAGGATTCGGGACCCAGTACTTC | CASRPTGFGTQYF
TRBJ1-1 | TRBV6-4 | . | . | TGTGCCAGCAGTGACTCGTTCCCAGACAGGCAGAACACTGAAGCTTTCTTT | CASSDSFPDRQNTEAFF
TRBJ1-4 | TRBV19 | . | . | TGTGCCAGTAGTCTCGAGGGGGGAGGCGAAAAACTGTTTTTT | CASSLEGGGEKLFF
TRBJ1-1 | TRBV7-8 | . | TRBD1 | TGTGCCAGCAGAAAACAGGGGGCCACTGAAGCTTTCTTT | CASRKQGATEAFF
TRBJ2-5 | TRBV19 | . | . | TGTGCCAGTAGTTCCCACAGGGACCTCCAAGAGACCCAGTACTTC | CASSSHRDLQETQYF
TRBJ2-7 | TRBV5-5 | . | . | TGTGCCAGCAGCCTGTCCCTCTCCTACGAGCAGTACTTC | CASSLSLSYEQYF
TRBJ2-2 | TRBV2 | . | . | TGTGCCAGCACGCCACTTCTTACTAGTCCCGGGGAGCTGTTTTTT | CASTPLLTSPGELFF
TRBJ2-7 | TRBV6-4 | . | TRBD2 | TGTGCCAGCAGTGACTCGGAACTAGCGGGGGGTCCGTCAATCTACGAGCAGTACTTC | CASSDSELAGGPSIYEQYF
TRBJ2-1 | TRBV7-3 | once | . | TGTGCCAGCAGGGCGTATGGAGGCAGAAACAATGAGCAGTTCTTC | CASRAYGGRNNEQFF
TRBJ1-6 | TRBV6-5 | once | . | TGTGCCAGCAGTTACTCTCGGCCCGGTCAAGGTTCACCCCTCCACTTT | CASSYSRPGQGSPLHF
TRBJ2-2 | TRBV9 | . | . | TGTGCCAGCAGCGTACTGGGGACGAACACCGGGGAGCTGTTTTTT | CASSVLGTNTGELFF
TRBJ2-5 | TRBV9 | . | TRBD2 | TGTGCCAGCAGCGTGGCTAGCGGGGGGGAAGTAACCCAGTACTTC | CASSVASGGEVTQYF
TRBJ2-5 | TRBV14 | . | . | TGTGCCAGCAGCCAAGGGGCAGGGTTGTTCCAAGAGACCCAGTACTTC | CASSQGAGLFQETQYF
TRBJ2-3 | TRBV28 | . | TRBD2 | TGTGCCAGCAGTTCGGGACTAGCGGGGGTCCTGGGGGATACGCAGTATTTT | CASSSGLAGVLGDTQYF
TRBJ1-1 | TRBV3-1/TRBV3-2 | . | . | TGTGCCAGCAGCCACCTAGGGACTGAAGCTTTCTTT | CASSHLGTEAFF
TRBJ1-5 | TRBV18 | . | . | TGTGCCAGCTCACGGGGGGAGGTTGGCAATCAGCCCCAGCATTTT | CASSRGEVGNQPQHF
TRBJ1-2 | TRBV2 | once | TRBD1 | TGTGCCAGCGGGACAGGGCCTAACTATGGCTACACCTTC | CASGTGPNYGYTF
TRBJ1-1 | TRBV18 | . | TRBD1 | TGTGCCAGCTCAACCGGGACAGTGAACACTGAAGCTTTCTTT | CASSTGTVNTEAFF
TRBJ1-6 | TRBV2 | . | . | TGTGCCAGCAGTGAAAGGTTGGCAGGGAACAATTCACCCCTCCACTTT | CASSERLAGNNSPLHF
TRBJ2-1 | TRBV4-2 | . | . | TGTGCCAGCAGCCGAAGTGGCGGGTTGGATGAGCAGTTCTTC | CASSRSGGLDEQFF
TRBJ2-2 | TRBV4-1 | . | TRBD1 | TGCGCCAGCAGCCTCAGACAGGGGGACACCGGGGAGCTGTTTTTT | CASSLRQGDTGELFF
TRBJ1-2 | TRBV29-1 | few | . | TGCAGCGTTCAAAGGGGAGCGGTGGGCTATGGCTACACCTTC | CSVQRGAVGYGYTF
TRBJ2-1 | TRBV11-3 | . | TRBD2 | TGTGCCAGCAGCTCCGGTCAACTAGCGGGGGGTGACAATGAGCAGTTCTTC | CASSSGQLAGGDNEQFF
TRBJ2-3 | TRBV29-1 | . | TRBD1 | TGCAGCGTTGAAATGGGACAGGGGGCAGATACGCAGTATTTT | CSVEMGQGADTQYF
TRBJ2-1 | TRBV6-5 | . | TRBD2 | TGTACCAGCATAGCGGGGGGGCCCTATGAGCAGTTCTTC | CTSIAGGPYEQFF
TRBJ2-7 | TRBV4-3 | . | . | TGCGCCAGCAGCCAAGCAGGGCGCGGCACCTACGAGCAGTACTTC | CASSQAGRGTYEQYF
TRBJ1-2 | TRBV5-1 | . | TRBD1 | TGCGCCAGCAGCCCTATGACAGGGTTTGGCTACACCTTC | CASSPMTGFGYTF
TRBJ1-6 | TRBV3-1/TRBV3-2 | . | TRBD1 | TGTGCCAGCAGCCGACAGGGGGAACTCTATAATTCACCCCTCCACTTT | CASSRQGELYNSPLHF
TRBJ1-2 | TRBV6-4 | once | TRBD1 | TGTGCCAGCAAGCCACAGGGGGATTGGAACTATGGCTACACCTTC | CASKPQGDWNYGYTF
TRBJ1-1 | TRBV3-1/TRBV3-2 | . | . | TGTGCCAGCAGCCAAGCTTGGGAAGTAGGCACTGAAGCTTTCTTT | CASSQAWEVGTEAFF
TRBJ1-1 | TRBV2 | . | . | TGTGCCAGCACTCAGACACGGACTGAAGCTTTCTTT | CASTQTRTEAFF
TRBJ2-2 | TRBV18 | . | . | TGTGCCAGCTCACCAGATAGGTCCACCGGGGAGCTGTTTTTT | CASSPDRSTGELFF
TRBJ1-2 | TRBV6-2/TRBV6-3 | . | . | TGTGCCAGCAGTTACGGGGCTGCTAACTATGGCTACACCTTC | CASSYGAANYGYTF
TRBJ2-3 | TRBV5-1 | . | . | TGCGCCAGCAGCTCAGAGGGTAGAACAGATACGCAGTATTTT | CASSSEGRTDTQYF
TRBJ1-3 | TRBV29-1 | once | . | TGCAGCGTTAACTCTGGAAACACCATATATTTT | CSVNSGNTIYF
TRBJ1-3 | TRBV11-3 | . | TRBD1 | TGTGCCAGCAGCTTCCAGATGGGGACAGCCATCCGGGGCCCTGGAAACACCATATATTTT | CASSFQMGTAIRGPGNTIYF
TRBJ1-1 | TRBV4-1 | . | . | TGCGCCAGCAGCCAAGACAGGGGAGGACCGAGGGATGAAGCTTTCTTT | CASSQDRGGPRDEAFF
TRBJ2-3 | TRBV15 | . | . | TGTGCCACCAGCACCCAGGGGCGGAGCACAGATACGCAGTATTTT | CATSTQGRSTDTQYF
TRBJ2-7 | TRBV7-9 | . | . | TGTGCCAGCAGCGTACCCAGGGCCTACGAGCAGTACTTC | CASSVPRAYEQYF
TRBJ2-7 | TRBV7-2 | . | TRBD1 | TGTGCCAGCAGCCCCGTGGGACAGGGCACCTACGAGCAGTACTTC | CASSPVGQGTYEQYF
TRBJ2-3 | TRBV5-4 | . | TRBD2 | TGTGCCAGCAGCTGGGAAGCGGGGGGGGGCACAGATACGCAGTATTTT | CASSWEAGGGTDTQYF
TRBJ2-7 | TRBV11-2 | few | . | TGTGCCAGCAGCTTTGTAGATAGTACCTACGAGCAGTACTTC | CASSFVDSTYEQYF
TRBJ1-2 | TRBV30 | . | . | TGTGCCTGGGGAGGGCAGGCAGGGGTTGGCTATGGCTACACCTTC | CAWGGQAGVGYGYTF